The clone carrying this TCR beta chain was counted between two and nine times. Its target is not known. Germline assignment: CDR1 SGHTA and CDR2 FQGNSA. Trimming removed 2 bases at V and 5 bases at J, with 15 bases between. The length of the CDR3 is 15 residues. The library targeted TCRbeta and was prepared with unique molecular identifiers. TCRdb processed the PCR reads anew with MiXCR; each CDR3 protein has one entry. The data show a few hundred thousand distinct CDR3 sequences, approximately 23% seen once. These data belong to a study of T-cell reconstitution after alpha-beta-depleted transplantation in children. Study-wide results and caveats: Newly produced T cells mostly accounted for T-cell counts and diversity one year post-transplant. Several hundred expanded graft clones reportedly gave rise to the alpha-beta T cells present about two months after transplant. Surviving recipient T cells and thymic progenitors accounted for the high day-60 TCRbeta diversity observed in some patients.

This receptor was identified in a male patient under 18 who had a stem cell transplant for acute lymphoblastic leukemia, so the T cells may come from the graft donor. J is TRBJ2-5 and V is TRBV7-2; no definite D call. Material: PBMCs, mostly from graft donor cells, obtained 180 days after TCRalphabeta/CD19-depleted stem cell transplant. Here the CDR3 reads CASSLRYRLWETQYF. In DNA form, the CDR3 reads TGTGCCAGCAGCTTACGATACAGATTATGGGAGACCCAGTACTTC.